The 17 T cell receptor beta chains below all came from one sample that was sequenced in a study of cytomegalovirus exposure and HLA in healthy donors. The study ran its PCR with 60 Vbeta and 13 Jbeta primers. Measured with immunoSEQ multiplex PCR; TCRdb has only the in-frame clones, and not every one. The profile shows approximately 150,000 clones, roughly four fifths of them singletons. The source material was PBMCs. These receptors all come from a man between 18 and 35 years old in good health and CMV-seronegative.

This clone came up a few times. The gene calls are TRBV27 and TRBJ1-6; D remains ambiguous. V lost 8 bases and J lost 10, with 18 bases in between. From germline, CDR1 is MNHEY and CDR2 SMNVEV (reference sequence). This CDR3 is built from 14 residues. CDR3 protein: CASSEALRRSPLHF. In DNA form, the CDR3 reads TGTGCCAGCTCCGAGGCCCTCCGGCGGTCACCCCTCCACTTT.

V and J are TRBV4-2 and TRBJ1-5; a possible D gene is TRBD1 (5 bases). CDR1 and CDR2 (germline): LGHNA, YNFKEQ. The CDR3 has 18 residues. V was pared by 0 bases and J by 1 base, with 16 bases between. Written as DNA, the CDR3 is TGTGCCAGCAGCCAAGAGGGCGCCTGGGGCGAGAGCAATCAGCCCCAGCATTTT. Encoded protein: CASSQEGAWGESNQPQHF.

The CDR3 region is CASSEASGGWDEQFF. The DNA of the CDR3 is TGTGCCAGCAGCGAAGCTAGCGGGGGGTGGGATGAGCAGTTCTTC. This chain connects TRBV5-8 to TRBJ2-1, with TRBD2 matching over 11 bases. With V trimmed by 4 bases and J by 8 bases, 8 bases remained unmatched. Germline assignment: CDR1 SGHTS and CDR2 YDEGEE. This CDR3 region has 15 residues.

This sequence joins TRBV7-4 and TRBJ2-5; TRBD1 matches 7 bases. V trimming: 5 bases; J trimming: 7 bases; junction bases outside the gene matches: 16. This CDR3 is 16 amino acids long. Looked up from germline, CDR1 is SGHVT and CDR2 is SQSDAQ. The CDR3 is CASSPPVEGAGGTQYF. The CDR3 nucleotides are TGTGCCAGCAGCCCCCCGGTAGAGGGGGCAGGTGGGACCCAGTACTTC.

V gene TRBV27 combines with J gene TRBJ2-7; 10 bases map to TRBD2. Germline values: CDR1 MNHEY, CDR2 SMNVEV (reference sequence). The CDR3 loop spans 15 amino acids. The V segment lost 2 bases and the J segment 3 bases; nucleotides outside the gene matches: 4. The CDR3 DNA follows: TGTGCCAGCAGTTTAAGGGCTAGCGGGAGCTACGAGCAGTACTTC. It specifies CASSLRASGSYEQYF.

This chain joins TRBV4-1 and TRBJ2-5; D remains unclear. The J call is uncertain, as TRBJ2-7 better fits the DNA end. CDR3 size: 15 residues. Germline CDR1 and CDR2: MGHRA and YSYEKL. The CDR3 region is CASSQESSPRYEQYF. Here the CDR3 DNA reads TGCGCCAGCAGCCAAGAGAGCTCCCCTCGGTACGAGCAGTACTTC.

The chain employs TRBV15 and TRBJ2-4, with a tentative D call TRBD2 (5 bases). V lost 3 bases and J lost 0, with 12 bases in between. CDR3 size: 16 residues. Germline CDR1 is LNHNV and CDR2 is YYDKDF (reference sequence). CDR3 residues: CATSSDRGSAKNIQYF. In nucleotides, the CDR3 is TGTGCCACCAGCAGTGATCGAGGGTCAGCCAAAAACATTCAGTACTTC.

This clone was seen a few times. Compared with germline, one end of the junction differs, possibly owing to a read error. In nucleotides, the CDR3 is TGTTCCAGCAGCTTTTGGAAAGGAGCTAGCACAGATACGCAGTATTTT. This encodes CSSSFWKGASTDTQYF. The rearrangement joins TRBV7-9 to TRBJ2-3, with D hard to call. The CDR3 spans 16 residues. Germline CDR1 reads SEHNR; CDR2 reads FQNEAQ (reference sequence).

Concerning this clone: An end of the junction does not agree with germline; a read error may underlie this. The chain couples TRBV7-9 to TRBJ1-1; 9 nucleotides agree with TRBD1. This CDR3 has 16 residues. Germline CDR1 reads SEHNR; CDR2 reads FQNEAQ (reference sequence). This CDR3 reads CSSSKTPGQGNTEAFF. The CDR3 DNA reads as TGTTCCAGCAGCAAAACCCCGGGACAGGGGAACACTGAAGCTTTCTTT.

V and J are TRBV6-1 and TRBJ2-7; a weak D match, TRBD1 (6 bases). V gave up 0 bases and J gave up 3 bases, with 21 bases separating them. The CDR3 is 18 residues long. Germline V gene data show CDR1 as MNHNS and CDR2 as SASEGT. CDR3 in DNA: TGTGCCAGCAGTGAAGCGCAGGTGGGGGCAGGGGCGAACTACGAGCAGTACTTC. Protein: CASSEAQVGAGANYEQYF.

The chain has TRBV7-6 and TRBJ2-1; 16 bases are a match to TRBD2. The CDR3 length is 15 residues. Trimming removed 5 bases from V and 9 bases from J; junction bases left unmatched: 4. Germline CDR1 and CDR2: SGHVS and FNYEAQ. CDR3 sequence (DNA): TGTGCCAGCAGCACCGGGACTAGCGGGGGGGCTGAGCAGTTCTTC. It yields the protein CASSTGTSGGAEQFF.

The chain recombines TRBV5-1 with TRBJ1-1; 12 nucleotides match TRBD1. CDR1 is SGHRS, CDR2 YFSETQ, per germline. This CDR3 is 17 amino acids long. Trimming removed 0 bases from V and 4 bases from J; junction bases left unmatched: 7. The CDR3 spells CASSLVGTGGVGTEAFF. CDR3 DNA sequence: TGCGCCAGCAGCTTGGTGGGGACAGGGGGCGTAGGCACTGAAGCTTTCTTT.

This clone was observed once. The chain carries TRBV20-1 and TRBJ1-2; unclear D gene. Germline V gene sequence: CDR1 DFQATT, CDR2 SNEGSKA (reference sequence). V was pared by 1 base and J by 5 bases, with 5 bases between. CDR3 length: 11 amino acids. The CDR3 loop reads CSARGQYGYTF. CDR3 in DNA: TGCAGTGCTAGAGGGCAGTATGGCTACACCTTC.

The rearrangement joins TRBV7-3 to TRBJ1-2, with 9 positions matching TRBD1. V trimming: 2 bases; J trimming: 7 bases; junction bases outside the gene matches: 14. From germline, CDR1 is SGHTA and CDR2 FQGTGA. The length of the CDR3 is 17 residues. CDR3 in amino acids: CASSLGQGQGKVFGYTF. As DNA, the CDR3 is TGTGCCAGCAGCTTAGGGCAGGGACAGGGTAAGGTATTTGGCTACACCTTC.

The V gene is TRBV2, the J gene TRBJ1-2; D uncertain. CDR1 is SNHLY and CDR2 is FYNNEI in the germline V gene. Trimming stripped 4 bases from V and 7 bases from J, with 7 bases between. CDR3 length equals 11 residues. The CDR3: CASSAGLGYTF. Here the CDR3 DNA reads TGTGCCAGCAGTGCCGGTCTTGGCTACACCTTC.

This clone was observed once. V gene TRBV2 combines with J gene TRBJ1-2, with D tentatively TRBD1 (5 bases). CDR1 SNHLY and CDR2 FYNNEI come from the germline V gene. The V gene lost 1 base and the J gene lost 4 bases, with 13 bases spanning the gap. This CDR3 contains 15 residues. CDR3 in amino acids: CASSEEIGAPYGYTF. The CDR3 coding sequence is TGTGCCAGCAGTGAAGAAATAGGGGCCCCCTATGGCTACACCTTC.

J is TRBJ2-1 and V is TRBV11-2; tentatively, D is TRBD2 (6 bases). The CDR3 covers 14 residues. Germline-derived CDR1 and CDR2 are SGHAT and FQNNGV. Trimming left V 0 bases short and J 9 bases short, with 12 bases between. The CDR3 DNA follows: TGTGCCAGCAGCTTAGATCTGGGGGGAGCTGAGCAGTTCTTC. Translation gives CASSLDLGGAEQFF.